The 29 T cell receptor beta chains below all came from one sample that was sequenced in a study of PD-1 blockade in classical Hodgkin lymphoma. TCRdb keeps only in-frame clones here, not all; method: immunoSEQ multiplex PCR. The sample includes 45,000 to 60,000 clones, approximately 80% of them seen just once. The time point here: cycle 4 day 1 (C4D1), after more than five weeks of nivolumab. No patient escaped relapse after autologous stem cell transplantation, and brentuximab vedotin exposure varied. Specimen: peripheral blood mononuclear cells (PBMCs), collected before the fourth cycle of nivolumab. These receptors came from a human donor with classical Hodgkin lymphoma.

The DNA for the CDR3 is TGTGCCAGCAGTTACCTGATTCCCCTGGCCACCGGGGAGCTGTTTTTT. Protein product: CASSYLIPLATGELFF. The rearrangement joins TRBV6-5 to TRBJ2-2, with no clear D. Germline CDR1 MNHEY, CDR2 SVGAGI. Deletions cut 2 bases from V and 4 bases from J, with 14 bases between. The CDR3 has 16 residues.

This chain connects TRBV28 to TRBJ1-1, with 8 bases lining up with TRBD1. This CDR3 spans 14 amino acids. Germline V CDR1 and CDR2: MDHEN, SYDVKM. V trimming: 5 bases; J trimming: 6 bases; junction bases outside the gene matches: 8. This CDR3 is CASSPADRVSEAFF. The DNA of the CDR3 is TGTGCCAGCAGTCCAGCGGACAGGGTCTCTGAAGCTTTCTTT.

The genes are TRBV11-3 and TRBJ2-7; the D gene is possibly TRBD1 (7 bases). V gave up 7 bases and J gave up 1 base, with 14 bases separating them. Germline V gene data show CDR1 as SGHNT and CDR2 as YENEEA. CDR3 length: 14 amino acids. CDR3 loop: CASTPRGESYEQYF. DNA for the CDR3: TGTGCCAGCACCCCCAGGGGGGAATCCTACGAGCAGTACTTC.

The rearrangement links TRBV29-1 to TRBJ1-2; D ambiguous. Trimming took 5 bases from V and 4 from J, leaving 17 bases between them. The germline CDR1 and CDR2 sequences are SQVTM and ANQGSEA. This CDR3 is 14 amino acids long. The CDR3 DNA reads TGCAGCGTTCCCGACAACCCTGGAGGCTATGGCTACACCTTC. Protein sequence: CSVPDNPGGYGYTF.

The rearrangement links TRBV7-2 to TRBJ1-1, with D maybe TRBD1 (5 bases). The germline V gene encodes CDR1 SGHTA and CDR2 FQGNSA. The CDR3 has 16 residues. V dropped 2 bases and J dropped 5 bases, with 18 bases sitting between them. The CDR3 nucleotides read TGTGCCAGCAGCTTACGGCCATGGGGGTTGGAAACTGAAGCTTTCTTT. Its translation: CASSLRPWGLETEAFF. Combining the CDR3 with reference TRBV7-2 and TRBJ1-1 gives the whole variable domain GAGVSQSPSNKVTEKGKDVELRCDPISGHTALYWYRQSLGQGLEFLIYFQGNSAPDKSGLPSDRFSAERTGGSVSTLTIQRTQQEDSAVYLCASSLRPWGLETEAFFGQGTRLTVV.

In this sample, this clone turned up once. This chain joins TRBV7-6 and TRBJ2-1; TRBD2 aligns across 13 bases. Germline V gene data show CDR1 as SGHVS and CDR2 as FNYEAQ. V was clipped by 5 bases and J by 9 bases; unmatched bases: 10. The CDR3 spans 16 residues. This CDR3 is CASSASGTSGRAEQFF. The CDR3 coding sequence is TGTGCCAGCAGCGCCAGTGGTACTAGCGGGAGGGCTGAGCAGTTCTTC.

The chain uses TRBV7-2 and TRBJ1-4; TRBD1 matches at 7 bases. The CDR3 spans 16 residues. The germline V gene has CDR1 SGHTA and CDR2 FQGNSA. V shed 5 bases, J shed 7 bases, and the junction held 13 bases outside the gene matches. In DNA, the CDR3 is TGTGCCAGCAGCCCGACAGGGAGGGGGCCTCTTGAAAAACTGTTTTTT. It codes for CASSPTGRGPLEKLFF.

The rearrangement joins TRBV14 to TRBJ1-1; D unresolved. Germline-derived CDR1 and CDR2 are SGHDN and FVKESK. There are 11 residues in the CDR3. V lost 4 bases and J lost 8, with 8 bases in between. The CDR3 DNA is TGTGCCAGCAGCCTCGGGCGGGAAGCTTTCTTT. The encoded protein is CASSLGREAFF.

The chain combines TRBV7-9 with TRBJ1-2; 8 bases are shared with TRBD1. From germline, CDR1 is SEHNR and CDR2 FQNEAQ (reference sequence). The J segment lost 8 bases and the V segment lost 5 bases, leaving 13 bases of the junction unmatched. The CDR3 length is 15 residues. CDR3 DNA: TGTGCCAGCAGCCTCACACCAGGGGGCGGTGGGGGCTACACCTTC. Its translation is CASSLTPGGGGGYTF.

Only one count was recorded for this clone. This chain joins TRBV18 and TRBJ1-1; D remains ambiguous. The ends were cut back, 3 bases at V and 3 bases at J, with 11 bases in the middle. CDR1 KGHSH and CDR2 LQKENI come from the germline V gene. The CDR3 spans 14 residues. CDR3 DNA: TGTGCCAGCTCACCCACGACTAGGGACACTGAAGCTTTCTTT. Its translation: CASSPTTRDTEAFF. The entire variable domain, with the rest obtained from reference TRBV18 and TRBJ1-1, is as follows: NAGVMQNPRHLVRRRGQEARLRCSPMKGHSHVYWYRQLPEEGLKFMVYLQKENIIDESGMPKERFSAEFPKEGPSILRIQQVVRGDSAAYFCASSPTTRDTEAFFGQGTRLTVV.

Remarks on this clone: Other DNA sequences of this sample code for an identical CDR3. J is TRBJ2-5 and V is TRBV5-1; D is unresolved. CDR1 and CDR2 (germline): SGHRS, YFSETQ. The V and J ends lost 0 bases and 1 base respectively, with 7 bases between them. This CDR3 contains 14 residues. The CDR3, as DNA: TGCGCCAGCAGCTTGGGTGGAGTCCAAGAGACCCAGTACTTC. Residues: CASSLGGVQETQYF.

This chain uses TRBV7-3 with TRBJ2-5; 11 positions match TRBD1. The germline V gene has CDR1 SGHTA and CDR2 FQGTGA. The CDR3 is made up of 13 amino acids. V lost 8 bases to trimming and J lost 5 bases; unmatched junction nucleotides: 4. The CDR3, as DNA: TGTGCCAGCGGACAGGGGGCAAGGGAGACCCAGTACTTC. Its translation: CASGQGARETQYF.

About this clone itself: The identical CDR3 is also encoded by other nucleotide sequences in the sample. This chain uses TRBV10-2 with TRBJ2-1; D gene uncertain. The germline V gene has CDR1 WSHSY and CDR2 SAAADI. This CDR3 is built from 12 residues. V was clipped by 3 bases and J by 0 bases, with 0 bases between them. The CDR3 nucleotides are TGCGCCAGCAGTGACTCCTACAATGAGCAGTTCTTC. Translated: CASSDSYNEQFF.

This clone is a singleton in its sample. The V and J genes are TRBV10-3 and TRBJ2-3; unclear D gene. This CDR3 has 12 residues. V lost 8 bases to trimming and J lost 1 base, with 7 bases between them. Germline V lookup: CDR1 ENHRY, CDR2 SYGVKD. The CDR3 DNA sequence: TGTGCCATCTCGGCTGGCACAGATACGCAGTATTTT. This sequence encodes CAISAGTDTQYF.

The CDR3 region has the DNA TGCAGTGCGGATATCGCAGATACGCAGTATTTT. This sequence encodes CSADIADTQYF. J is TRBJ2-3 and V is TRBV20-1, with D unclear. Germline CDR1 and CDR2: DFQATT and SNEGSKA (reference sequence). CDR3 size: 11 residues. Trimming left V 6 bases short and J 4 bases short, with 8 bases between.

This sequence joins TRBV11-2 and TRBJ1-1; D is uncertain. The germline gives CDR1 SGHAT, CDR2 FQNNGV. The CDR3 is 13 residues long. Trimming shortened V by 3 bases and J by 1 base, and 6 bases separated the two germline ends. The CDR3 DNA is TGTGCCAGCAGCTTTCAGCAGAACACTGAAGCTTTCTTT. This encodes CASSFQQNTEAFF.

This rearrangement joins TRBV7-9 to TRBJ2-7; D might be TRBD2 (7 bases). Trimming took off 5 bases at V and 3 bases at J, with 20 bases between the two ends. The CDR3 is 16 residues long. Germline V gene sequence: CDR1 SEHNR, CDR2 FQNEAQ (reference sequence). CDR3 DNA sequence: TGTGCCAGCAGCCGGAGGTCTGGGGAGGGGGTCTACGAGCAGTACTTC. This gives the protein CASSRRSGEGVYEQYF.

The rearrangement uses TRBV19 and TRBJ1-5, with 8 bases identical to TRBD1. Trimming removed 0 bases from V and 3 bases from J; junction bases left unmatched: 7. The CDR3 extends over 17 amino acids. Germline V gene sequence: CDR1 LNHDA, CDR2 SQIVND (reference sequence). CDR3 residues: CASSIELTGVFNQPQHF. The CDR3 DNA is TGTGCCAGTAGTATAGAGCTGACAGGGGTTTTCAATCAGCCCCAGCATTTT.

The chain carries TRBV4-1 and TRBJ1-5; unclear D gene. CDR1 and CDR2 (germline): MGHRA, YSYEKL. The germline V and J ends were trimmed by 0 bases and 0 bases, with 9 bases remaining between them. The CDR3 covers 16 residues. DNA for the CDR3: TGCGCCAGCAGCCAAGAGGGCAGGAATAGCAATCAGCCCCAGCATTTT. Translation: CASSQEGRNSNQPQHF.

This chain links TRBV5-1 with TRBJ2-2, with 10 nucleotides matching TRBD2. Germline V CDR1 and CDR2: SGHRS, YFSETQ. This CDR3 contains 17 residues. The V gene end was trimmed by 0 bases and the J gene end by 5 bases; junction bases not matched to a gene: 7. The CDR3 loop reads CASSLVLAGVGTGELFF. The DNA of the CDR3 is TGCGCCAGCAGCTTGGTTCTAGCGGGAGTAGGGACCGGGGAGCTGTTTTTT.

The CDR3 region is CASRSGGRNNEQFF. In nucleotides, the CDR3 is TGTGCCAGCAGGTCAGGAGGTCGCAACAATGAGCAGTTCTTC. The chain is built from TRBV7-3 and TRBJ2-1, with D perhaps TRBD2 (5 bases). Germline assignment: CDR1 SGHTA and CDR2 FQGTGA. The CDR3 totals 14 residues. Between the trimmed V and J ends, which lost 6 bases and 5 bases, there was a span of 14 bases. Complete variable domain (other parts from reference TRBV7-3 and TRBJ2-1): GAGVSQTPSNKVTEKGKYVELRCDPISGHTALYWYRQSLGQGPEFLIYFQGTGAADDSGLPNDRFFAVRPEGSVSTLKIQRTERGDSAVYLCASRSGGRNNEQFFGPGTRLTVL.

CDR3 nucleotide sequence: TGTGCCAGCTCACCACCTAGCGGTTTCGCCGGGGAGCTGTTTTTT. It yields the protein CASSPPSGFAGELFF. This rearrangement joins TRBV18 to TRBJ2-2; D might be TRBD2 (6 bases). Between the trimmed V and J ends, which lost 0 bases and 6 bases, there was a span of 11 bases. The length of the CDR3 is 15 residues. Germline CDR1 and CDR2: KGHSH and LQKENI.

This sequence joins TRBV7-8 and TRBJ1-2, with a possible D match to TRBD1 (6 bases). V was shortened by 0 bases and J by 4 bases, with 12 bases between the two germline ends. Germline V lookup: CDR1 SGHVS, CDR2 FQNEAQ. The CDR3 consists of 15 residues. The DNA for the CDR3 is TGTGCCAGCAGCTTAGCGTCGGGACAAGGCTATGGCTACACCTTC. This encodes CASSLASGQGYGYTF.

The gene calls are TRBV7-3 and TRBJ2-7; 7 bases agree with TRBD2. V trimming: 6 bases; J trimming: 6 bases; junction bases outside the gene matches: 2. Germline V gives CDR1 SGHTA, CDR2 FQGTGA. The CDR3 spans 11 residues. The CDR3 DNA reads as TGTGCCAGCAGTTCGGGGGGCGAGCAGTACTTC. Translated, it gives CASSSGGEQYF.

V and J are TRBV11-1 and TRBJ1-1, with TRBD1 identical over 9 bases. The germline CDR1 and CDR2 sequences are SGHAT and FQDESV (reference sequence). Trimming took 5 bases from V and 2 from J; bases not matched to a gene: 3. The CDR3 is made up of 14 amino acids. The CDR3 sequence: CASSPGQGNTEAFF. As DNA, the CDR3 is TGTGCCAGCAGCCCGGGACAGGGAAACACTGAAGCTTTCTTT.

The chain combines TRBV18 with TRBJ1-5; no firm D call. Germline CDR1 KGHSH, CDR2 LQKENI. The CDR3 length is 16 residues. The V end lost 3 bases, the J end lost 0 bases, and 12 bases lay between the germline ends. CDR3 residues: CASSPVRTYSNQPQHF. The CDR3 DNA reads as TGTGCCAGCTCACCCGTCAGAACCTATAGCAATCAGCCCCAGCATTTT.

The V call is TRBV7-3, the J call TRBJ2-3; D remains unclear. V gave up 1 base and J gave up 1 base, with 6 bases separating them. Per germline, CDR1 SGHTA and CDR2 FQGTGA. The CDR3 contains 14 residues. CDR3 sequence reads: CASSLMGGTDTQYF. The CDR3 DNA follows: TGTGCCAGCAGCTTAATGGGCGGCACAGATACGCAGTATTTT.

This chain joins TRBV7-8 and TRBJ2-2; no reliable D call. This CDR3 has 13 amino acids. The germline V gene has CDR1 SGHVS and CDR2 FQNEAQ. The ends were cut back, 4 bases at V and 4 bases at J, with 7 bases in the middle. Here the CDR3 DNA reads TGTGCCAGCAGCTCTTCCTCCACCGGGGAGCTGTTTTTT. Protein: CASSSSSTGELFF.

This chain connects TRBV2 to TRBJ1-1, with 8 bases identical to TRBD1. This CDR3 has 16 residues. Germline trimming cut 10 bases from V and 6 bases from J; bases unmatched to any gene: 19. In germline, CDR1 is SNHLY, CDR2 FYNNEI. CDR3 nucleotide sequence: TGTGCCATCAAGGGGGCAGGGGGCATTGGTGTTCCTGAAGCTTTCTTT. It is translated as CAIKGAGGIGVPEAFF.